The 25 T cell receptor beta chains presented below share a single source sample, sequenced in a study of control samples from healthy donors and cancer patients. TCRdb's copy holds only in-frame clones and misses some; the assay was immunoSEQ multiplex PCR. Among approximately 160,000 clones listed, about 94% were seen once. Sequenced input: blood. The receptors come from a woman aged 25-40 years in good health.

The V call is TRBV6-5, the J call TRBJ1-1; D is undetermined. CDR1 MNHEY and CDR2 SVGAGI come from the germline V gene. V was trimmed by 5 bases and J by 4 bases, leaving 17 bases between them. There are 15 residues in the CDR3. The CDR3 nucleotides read TGTGCCAGCAGTCCTGCAGATGGGATGAGCACTGAAGCTTTCTTT. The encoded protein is CASSPADGMSTEAFF.

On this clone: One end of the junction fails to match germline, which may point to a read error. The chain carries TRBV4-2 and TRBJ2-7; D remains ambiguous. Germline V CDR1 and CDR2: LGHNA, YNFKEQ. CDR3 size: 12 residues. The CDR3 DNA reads TGTGCCAGCAGCCAATTAGGTGAAAGTCTAGACTTC. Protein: CASSQLGESLDF.

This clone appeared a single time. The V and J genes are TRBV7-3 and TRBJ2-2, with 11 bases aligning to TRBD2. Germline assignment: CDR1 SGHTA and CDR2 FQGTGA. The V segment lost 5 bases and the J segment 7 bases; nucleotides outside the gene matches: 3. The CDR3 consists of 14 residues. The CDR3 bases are TGTGCCAGCAGCCAAACTAGCGGGGGCGGGGAGCTGTTTTTT. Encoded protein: CASSQTSGGGELFF.

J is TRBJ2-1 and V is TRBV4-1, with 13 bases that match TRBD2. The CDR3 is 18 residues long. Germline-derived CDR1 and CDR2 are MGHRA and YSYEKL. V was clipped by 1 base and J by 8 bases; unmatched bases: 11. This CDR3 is CASSQGTLLAGGEDEQFF. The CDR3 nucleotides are TGCGCCAGCAGCCAAGGGACCCTACTAGCGGGAGGGGAAGATGAGCAGTTCTTC.

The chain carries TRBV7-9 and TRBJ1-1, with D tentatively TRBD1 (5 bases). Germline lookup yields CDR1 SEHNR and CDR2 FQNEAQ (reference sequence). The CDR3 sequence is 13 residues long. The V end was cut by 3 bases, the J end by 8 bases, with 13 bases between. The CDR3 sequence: CASSFNRNAEAFF. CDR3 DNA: TGTGCCAGCAGCTTCAACAGGAACGCCGAAGCTTTCTTT.

The CDR3 region has the DNA TGTGCCAGCAGCCAGAAGGCTAGCGGGAGTAATGAGCAGTTCTTC. This gives the protein CASSQKASGSNEQFF. This sequence joins TRBV6-2 or TRBV6-3 and TRBJ2-1; 10 bases are shared with TRBD2. The germline V gene has CDR1 MNHEY and CDR2 SVGEGT. The CDR3 runs 15 residues. J gave up 7 bases and V 6 bases, and 9 bases lay outside the gene matches.

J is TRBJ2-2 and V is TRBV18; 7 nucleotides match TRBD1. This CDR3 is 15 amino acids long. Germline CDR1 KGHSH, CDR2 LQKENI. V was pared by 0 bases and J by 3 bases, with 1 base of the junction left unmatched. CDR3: CASSPPGQYTGELFF. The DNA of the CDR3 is TGTGCCAGCTCACCACCGGGACAGTACACCGGGGAGCTGTTTTTT.

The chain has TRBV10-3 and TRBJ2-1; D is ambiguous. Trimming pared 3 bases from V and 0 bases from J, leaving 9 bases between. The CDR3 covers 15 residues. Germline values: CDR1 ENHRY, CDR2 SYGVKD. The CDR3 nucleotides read TGTGCCATCAGTGATTTACAGAGCTCCTACAATGAGCAGTTCTTC. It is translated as CAISDLQSSYNEQFF.

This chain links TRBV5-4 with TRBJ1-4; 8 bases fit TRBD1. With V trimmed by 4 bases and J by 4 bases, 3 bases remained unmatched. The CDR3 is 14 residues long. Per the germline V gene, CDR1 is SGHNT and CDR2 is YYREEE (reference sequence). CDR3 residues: CASSRTGLNEKLFF. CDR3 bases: TGTGCCAGCAGCCGGACAGGGCTTAATGAAAAACTGTTTTTT.

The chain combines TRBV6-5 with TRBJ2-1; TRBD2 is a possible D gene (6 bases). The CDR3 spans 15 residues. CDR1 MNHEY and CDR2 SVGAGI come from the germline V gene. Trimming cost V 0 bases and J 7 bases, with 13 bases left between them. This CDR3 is CASSYSGLPRNEQFF. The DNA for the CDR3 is TGTGCCAGCAGTTACTCCGGACTACCCCGTAATGAGCAGTTCTTC.

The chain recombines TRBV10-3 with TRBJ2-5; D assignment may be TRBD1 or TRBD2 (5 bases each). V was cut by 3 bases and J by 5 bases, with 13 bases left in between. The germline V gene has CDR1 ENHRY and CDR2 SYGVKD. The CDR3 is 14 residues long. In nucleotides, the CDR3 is TGTGCCATCAGTGACTCTAGTAGGGACGAGACCCAGTACTTC. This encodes CAISDSSRDETQYF.

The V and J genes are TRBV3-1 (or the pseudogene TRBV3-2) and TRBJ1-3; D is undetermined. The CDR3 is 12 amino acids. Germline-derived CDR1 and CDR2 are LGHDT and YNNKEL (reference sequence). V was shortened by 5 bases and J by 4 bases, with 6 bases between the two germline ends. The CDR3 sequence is CASSYPGNTIYF. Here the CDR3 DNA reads TGTGCCAGCAGCTATCCCGGAAACACCATATATTTT.

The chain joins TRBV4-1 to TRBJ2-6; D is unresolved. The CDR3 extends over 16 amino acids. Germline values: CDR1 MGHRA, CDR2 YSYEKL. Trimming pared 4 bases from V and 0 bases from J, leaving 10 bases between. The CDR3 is CASSPKEGSGANVLTF. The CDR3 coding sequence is TGCGCCAGCAGCCCCAAAGAAGGCTCTGGGGCCAACGTCCTGACTTTC.

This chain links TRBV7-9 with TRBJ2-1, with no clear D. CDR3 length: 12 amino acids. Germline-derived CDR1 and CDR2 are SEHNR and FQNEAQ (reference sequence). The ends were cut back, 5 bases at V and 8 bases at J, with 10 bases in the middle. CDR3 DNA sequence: TGTGCCAGCAGCGATATAGTCGATGAGCAGTTCTTC. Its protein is CASSDIVDEQFF. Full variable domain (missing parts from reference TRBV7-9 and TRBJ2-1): DTGVSQNPRHKITKRGQNVTFRCDPISEHNRLYWYRQTLGQGPEFLTYFQNEAQLEKSRLLSDRFSAERPKGSFSTLEIQRTEQGDSAMYLCASSDIVDEQFFGPGTRLTVL.

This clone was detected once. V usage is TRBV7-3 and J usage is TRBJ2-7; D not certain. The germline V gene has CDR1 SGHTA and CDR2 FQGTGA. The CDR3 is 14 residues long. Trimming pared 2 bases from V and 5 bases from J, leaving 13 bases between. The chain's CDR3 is CASSLRAGDHEQYF. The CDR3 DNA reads TGTGCCAGCAGCTTACGAGCCGGAGACCACGAGCAGTACTTC.

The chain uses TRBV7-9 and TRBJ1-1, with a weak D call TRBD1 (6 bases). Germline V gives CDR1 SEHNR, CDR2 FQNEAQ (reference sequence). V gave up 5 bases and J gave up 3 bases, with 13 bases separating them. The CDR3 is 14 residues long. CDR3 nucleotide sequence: TGTGCCAGCAGCCCCTGGACAGTCGACACTGAAGCTTTCTTT. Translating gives CASSPWTVDTEAFF.

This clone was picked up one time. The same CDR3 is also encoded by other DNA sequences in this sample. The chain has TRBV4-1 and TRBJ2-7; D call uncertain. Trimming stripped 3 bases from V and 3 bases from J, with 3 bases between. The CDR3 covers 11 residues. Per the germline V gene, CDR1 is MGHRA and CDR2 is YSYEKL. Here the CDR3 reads CASSQNYEQYF. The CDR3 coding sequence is TGCGCCAGCAGCCAGAACTACGAGCAGTACTTC.

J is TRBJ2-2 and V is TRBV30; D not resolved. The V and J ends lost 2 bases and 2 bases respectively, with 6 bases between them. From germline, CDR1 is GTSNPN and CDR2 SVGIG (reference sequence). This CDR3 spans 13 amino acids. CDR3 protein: CAWSRENTGELFF. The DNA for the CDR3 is TGTGCCTGGAGTCGTGAAAACACCGGGGAGCTGTTTTTT.

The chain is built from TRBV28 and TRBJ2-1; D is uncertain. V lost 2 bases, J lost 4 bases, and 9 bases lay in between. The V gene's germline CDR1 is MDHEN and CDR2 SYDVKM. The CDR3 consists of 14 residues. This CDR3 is CASSLPARYNEQFF. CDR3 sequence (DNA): TGTGCCAGCAGTTTACCCGCTAGGTACAATGAGCAGTTCTTC.

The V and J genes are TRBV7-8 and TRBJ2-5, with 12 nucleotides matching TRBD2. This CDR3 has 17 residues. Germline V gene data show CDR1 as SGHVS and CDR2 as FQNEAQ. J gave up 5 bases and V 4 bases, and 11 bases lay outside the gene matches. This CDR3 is CASSSNPRLAGDETQYF. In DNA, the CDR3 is TGTGCCAGCAGCTCCAACCCTAGACTAGCGGGAGACGAGACCCAGTACTTC.

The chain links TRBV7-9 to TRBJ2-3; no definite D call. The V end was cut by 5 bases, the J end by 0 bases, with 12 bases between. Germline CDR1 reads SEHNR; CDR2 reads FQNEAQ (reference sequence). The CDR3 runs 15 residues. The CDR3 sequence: CASSPEATSTDTQYF. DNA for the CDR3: TGTGCCAGCAGCCCAGAGGCCACTAGCACAGATACGCAGTATTTT. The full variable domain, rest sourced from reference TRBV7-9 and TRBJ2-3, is DTGVSQNPRHKITKRGQNVTFRCDPISEHNRLYWYRQTLGQGPEFLTYFQNEAQLEKSRLLSDRFSAERPKGSFSTLEIQRTEQGDSAMYLCASSPEATSTDTQYFGPGTRLTVL.

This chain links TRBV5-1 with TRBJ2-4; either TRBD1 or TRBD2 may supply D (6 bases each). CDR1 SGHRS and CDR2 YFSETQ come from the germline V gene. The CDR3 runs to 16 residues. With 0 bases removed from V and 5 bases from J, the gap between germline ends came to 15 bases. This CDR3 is CASSLALGGRENIQYF. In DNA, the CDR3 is TGCGCCAGCAGCTTGGCCCTCGGGGGCAGGGAAAACATTCAGTACTTC.

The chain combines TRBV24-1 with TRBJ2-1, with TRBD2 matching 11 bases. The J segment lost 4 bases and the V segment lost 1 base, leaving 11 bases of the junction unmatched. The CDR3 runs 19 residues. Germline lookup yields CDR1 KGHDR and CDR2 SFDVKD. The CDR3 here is CATSDLSPTTSGIYNEQFF. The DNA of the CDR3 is TGTGCCACCAGTGATTTATCCCCTACGACTAGCGGGATTTACAATGAGCAGTTCTTC.

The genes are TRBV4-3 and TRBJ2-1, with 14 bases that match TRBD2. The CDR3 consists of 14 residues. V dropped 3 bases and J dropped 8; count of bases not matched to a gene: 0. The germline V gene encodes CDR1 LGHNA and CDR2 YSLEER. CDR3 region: CASSQTSGRDEQFF. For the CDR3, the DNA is TGCGCCAGCAGCCAGACTAGCGGGAGGGATGAGCAGTTCTTC.

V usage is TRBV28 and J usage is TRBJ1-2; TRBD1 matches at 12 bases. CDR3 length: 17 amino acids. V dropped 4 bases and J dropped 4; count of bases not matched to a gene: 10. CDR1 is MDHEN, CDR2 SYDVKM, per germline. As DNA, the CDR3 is TGTGCCAGCAGTTACCCCCTGGGGACAGGGGGCTTCTATGGCTACACCTTC. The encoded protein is CASSYPLGTGGFYGYTF.